This entry lists 7 T cell receptor beta chains sequenced from one sample in a study of graft-versus-host responses after intestinal transplantation. Assay used: immunoSEQ multiplex PCR; TCRdb lists only in-frame clones, some missing. This table has 35,000 to 50,000 clones, approximately 94% appearing once. Here the sequenced sample was PBMCs, taken approximately 340 days after intestinal transplant. The receptors stem from a human patient who received an intestinal transplant, so some T cells may come from the graft donor.

On this clone: A junction boundary mismatches the germline segment, possibly from a read error. The rearrangement uses TRBV11-3 and TRBJ2-2; 8 positions match TRBD2. Germline V gene sequence: CDR1 SGHNT, CDR2 YENEEA. This CDR3 is 15 amino acids long. Here the CDR3 reads CASSGSGIGHRGAVF. DNA for the CDR3: TGTGCCAGCAGCGGTAGCGGGATAGGACACCGGGGAGCTGTTTTT.

Comment on this clone: Germline and junction disagree at one end, which may indicate a read error. The V and J genes are TRBV4-1 and TRBJ2-3, with D tentatively TRBD1 or TRBD2 (5 bases each). This CDR3 contains 13 residues. Germline V gene sequence: CDR1 MGHRA, CDR2 YSYEKL. The CDR3 loop reads CASTQGRGETQYF. Here the CDR3 DNA reads TGCGCCAGCACCCAAGGCCGAGGGGAGACGCAGTATTTT.

The chain has TRBV27 and TRBJ1-1; D ambiguous. CDR1 MNHEY and CDR2 SMNVEV come from the germline V gene (reference sequence). This CDR3 is built from 13 residues. The V end was cut by 6 bases, the J end by 0 bases, with 8 bases between. The CDR3 spells CASRPMVNTEAFF. DNA of the CDR3: TGTGCCAGCAGGCCTATGGTGAACACTGAAGCTTTCTTT.

V and J are TRBV2 and TRBJ2-7; D not certain. The germline V gene has CDR1 SNHLY and CDR2 FYNNEI. Between the trimmed V and J ends, which lost 1 base and 2 bases, there was a span of 3 bases. The CDR3 extends over 12 amino acids. The CDR3 region has the DNA TGTGCCAGCAGTGAAGGGGCCTACGAGCAGTACTTC. This codes for CASSEGAYEQYF.

The chain uses TRBV6-6 and TRBJ2-3; D possibly corresponds to TRBD2 (5 bases). The V and J ends lost 6 bases and 0 bases respectively, with 7 bases between them. The germline V gene has CDR1 MNHNY and CDR2 SVGAGI (reference sequence). The CDR3 is 13 residues long. Here the CDR3 reads CASSDYSTDTQYF. The CDR3 region has the DNA TGTGCCAGCAGCGACTATAGCACAGATACGCAGTATTTT.

The chain recombines TRBV4-2 with TRBJ2-7; D might be TRBD2 (6 bases). The length of the CDR3 is 16 residues. Per germline, CDR1 LGHNA and CDR2 YNFKEQ. The V end was cut by 4 bases, the J end by 3 bases, with 19 bases between. The CDR3 region is CASSPRSGGDDYEQYF. The CDR3 DNA reads TGTGCCAGCAGCCCCCGTTCCGGGGGTGATGACTACGAGCAGTACTTC.

V usage is TRBV4-1 and J usage is TRBJ2-3; D is possibly TRBD1 or TRBD2 (5 bases each). Germline lookup yields CDR1 MGHRA and CDR2 YSYEKL. The V end lost 4 bases, the J end lost 6 bases, and 8 bases lay between the germline ends. This CDR3 has 12 residues. This CDR3 reads CASSLRDDTQYF. The CDR3 DNA follows: TGCGCCAGCAGCCTCCGGGACGATACGCAGTATTTT.